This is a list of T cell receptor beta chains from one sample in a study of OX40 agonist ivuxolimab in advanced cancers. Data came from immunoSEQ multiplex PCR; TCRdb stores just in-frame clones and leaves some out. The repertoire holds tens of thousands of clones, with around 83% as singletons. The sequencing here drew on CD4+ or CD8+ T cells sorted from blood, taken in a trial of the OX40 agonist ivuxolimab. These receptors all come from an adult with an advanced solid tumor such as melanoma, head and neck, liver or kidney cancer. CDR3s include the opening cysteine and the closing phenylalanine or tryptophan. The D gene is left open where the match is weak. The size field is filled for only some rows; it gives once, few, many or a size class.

CDR3 protein: CASRGETGRNTEAFF; CDR3 DNA: TGTGCCAGCAGGGGGGAGACAGGGCGAAACACTGAAGCTTTCTTT; J gene: TRBJ1-1; clone size: NA; V gene: TRBV2; D gene: TRBD1
CDR3 protein: CASGLVHGPGTGGSYEQYF; CDR3 DNA: TGTGCTAGTGGTTTGGTACACGGCCCTGGGACAGGCGGATCCTACGAGCAGTACTTC; J gene: TRBJ2-7; clone size: NA; V gene: TRBV12-5; D gene: TRBD1
CDR3 protein: CASSLGDRAGEKLFF; CDR3 DNA: TGTGCCAGCAGCTTAGGGGACAGGGCCGGTGAAAAACTGTTTTTT; J gene: TRBJ1-4; clone size: NA; V gene: TRBV7-2; D gene: TRBD1
CDR3 protein: CASSWGDRVYEQYF; CDR3 DNA: TGCGCCAGCAGCTGGGGGGACAGGGTCTACGAGCAGTACTTC; J gene: TRBJ2-7; clone size: NA; V gene: TRBV5-1; D gene: TRBD1
CDR3 protein: CAISESTGRPTNEKLFF; CDR3 DNA: TGTGCCATCAGTGAGTCGACAGGGCGACCAACTAATGAAAAACTGTTTTTT; J gene: TRBJ1-4; clone size: NA; V gene: TRBV10-3; D gene: TRBD1
CDR3 protein: CASSPGQGGSYEQFF; CDR3 DNA: TGCGCCAGCAGCCCGGGACAGGGAGGTTCGTATGAGCAGTTCTTC; J gene: TRBJ2-1; clone size: NA; V gene: TRBV4-1; D gene: TRBD1
CDR3 protein: CASSFADTTHNEQFF; CDR3 DNA: TGTGCCAGCAGTTTCGCGGACACCACCCACAATGAGCAGTTCTTC; J gene: TRBJ2-1; clone size: NA; V gene: TRBV11-3; D gene: NA
CDR3 protein: CASSATGLANTEAFF; CDR3 DNA: TGTGCCAGCAGCGCGACAGGGCTGGCGAACACTGAAGCTTTCTTT; J gene: TRBJ1-1; clone size: once; V gene: TRBV14; D gene: TRBD1
CDR3 protein: CASSLFRTGNEKLFF; CDR3 DNA: TGTGCCAGTAGTCTCTTCCGGACAGGGAATGAAAAACTGTTTTTT; J gene: TRBJ1-4; clone size: NA; V gene: TRBV19; D gene: TRBD1
CDR3 protein: CASSLGVEYEQYF; CDR3 DNA: TGTGCCAGCAGCTTAGGGGTAGAGTACGAGCAGTACTTC; J gene: TRBJ2-7; clone size: NA; V gene: TRBV11-3; D gene: NA
CDR3 protein: CSVDRDQETQYF; CDR3 DNA: TGCAGCGTTGACAGGGACCAAGAGACCCAGTACTTC; J gene: TRBJ2-5; clone size: few; V gene: TRBV29-1; D gene: NA
CDR3 protein: CAISESSNTGELFF; CDR3 DNA: TGTGCCATCAGTGAGTCATCGAACACCGGGGAGCTGTTTTTT; J gene: TRBJ2-2; clone size: NA; V gene: TRBV10-3; D gene: NA
CDR3 protein: CASSLNRGAGNTIYF; CDR3 DNA: TGTGCCAGCAGCTTAAACAGAGGGGCTGGAAACACCATATATTTT; J gene: TRBJ1-3; clone size: NA; V gene: TRBV7-2; D gene: NA
CDR3 protein: CASSPDRERNTIYF; CDR3 DNA: TGTGCCAGCTCACCCGACAGGGAGCGAAACACCATATATTTT; J gene: TRBJ1-3; clone size: NA; V gene: TRBV18; D gene: TRBD1
CDR3 protein: CASSPGGAGGPVETQYF; CDR3 DNA: TGTGCCAGCAGCCCAGGGGGAGCGGGGGGGCCAGTGGAGACCCAGTACTTC; J gene: TRBJ2-5; clone size: NA; V gene: TRBV11-1; D gene: TRBD2
CDR3 protein: CASRKGGQTYGYTF; CDR3 DNA: TGTGCCAGCAGGAAGGGGGGACAGACGTATGGCTACACCTTC; J gene: TRBJ1-2; clone size: NA; V gene: TRBV2; D gene: TRBD1
CDR3 protein: CASSPEQSGNTIYF; CDR3 DNA: TGTGCCAGCTCACCGGAACAGTCTGGCAACACCATATATTTT; J gene: TRBJ1-3; clone size: NA; V gene: TRBV18; D gene: NA
CDR3 protein: CASSGGRGTYNEQFF; CDR3 DNA: TGTGCCAGTAGTGGAGGCAGGGGCACCTACAATGAGCAGTTCTTC; J gene: TRBJ2-1; clone size: NA; V gene: TRBV19; D gene: NA
CDR3 protein: CASSEAWVNEKLFF; CDR3 DNA: TGTGCCAGCAGTGAAGCATGGGTTAATGAAAAACTGTTTTTT; J gene: TRBJ1-4; clone size: NA; V gene: TRBV6-1; D gene: NA
CDR3 protein: CASSPGLEKYEQYF; CDR3 DNA: TGTGCCAGCTCACCGGGACTAGAGAAATACGAGCAGTACTTC; J gene: TRBJ2-7; clone size: NA; V gene: TRBV18; D gene: TRBD2
CDR3 protein: CASSSTGGFEKLFF; CDR3 DNA: TGTGCCAGCTCATCGACAGGGGGCTTTGAAAAACTGTTTTTT; J gene: TRBJ1-4; clone size: NA; V gene: TRBV18; D gene: TRBD1
CDR3 protein: CAWSVTGLYEQYF; CDR3 DNA: TGTGCCTGGAGTGTAACGGGTCTATACGAGCAGTACTTC; J gene: TRBJ2-7; clone size: few; V gene: TRBV30; D gene: NA
CDR3 protein: CASSQTGQGAYEQYF; CDR3 DNA: TGTGCCAGCTCACAAACGGGACAGGGGGCCTACGAGCAGTACTTC; J gene: TRBJ2-7; clone size: NA; V gene: TRBV18; D gene: TRBD1
CDR3 protein: CASSQAGTRGVRTGELFF; CDR3 DNA: TGTGCCAGCAGCCAAGCAGGAACGAGGGGAGTGCGCACCGGGGAGCTGTTTTTT; J gene: TRBJ2-2; clone size: NA; V gene: TRBV4-2; D gene: NA
CDR3 protein: CASHQIPGGTGELFF; CDR3 DNA: TGTGCCAGTCATCAAATACCCGGAGGCACCGGGGAGCTGTTTTTT; J gene: TRBJ2-2; clone size: NA; V gene: TRBV18; D gene: NA
CDR3 protein: CASSYRGISNQPQHF; CDR3 DNA: TGTGCCAGCTCCTATCGAGGGATTAGCAATCAGCCCCAGCATTTT; J gene: TRBJ1-5; clone size: NA; V gene: TRBV6-1; D gene: NA
CDR3 protein: CASSPEGTSVGYGYTF; CDR3 DNA: TGCGCCAGCAGCCCCGAGGGGACCAGCGTGGGCTATGGCTACACCTTC; J gene: TRBJ1-2; clone size: NA; V gene: TRBV5-1; D gene: NA
CDR3 protein: CASSLPGTSHGTDTQYF; CDR3 DNA: TGTGCCAGCAGCTTACCCGGGACCTCACACGGGACAGATACGCAGTATTTT; J gene: TRBJ2-3; clone size: once; V gene: TRBV7-2; D gene: NA